This T cell receptor (beta chain) was identified in a study of OX40 agonist ivuxolimab in advanced cancers. Comment on this clone: What it binds is not known.

Autoimmune disease history or systemic immunosuppression was exclusionary. Study-wide results and caveats: The study did not work out the antigen specificity of the expanded peripheral T cells. Certain nonresponding patients likewise had low normalized T-cell clonal expansion. At 0.1 to 3.0 mg/kg, CD4+ and CD8+ blood T cells expanded clonally by week 6.

Profiled with immunoSEQ multiplex PCR; TCRdb holds only in-frame clones, not every one. The sample consists of approximately 84,000 clones, under 95% of them appearing once. Germline values: CDR1 MGHDK, CDR2 SYGVNS. V was trimmed by 7 bases and J by 1 base, leaving 7 bases between them. The CDR3 has 13 residues. The gene calls are TRBV25-1 and TRBJ2-2; weak D call: TRBD2 (5 bases). The source is an adult with an advanced solid tumor such as melanoma, head and neck, liver or kidney cancer. The sample consisted of CD4+ or CD8+ T cells sorted from blood, taken in a trial of the OX40 agonist ivuxolimab. The CDR3 is CASTGKNTGELFF. As DNA, the CDR3 is TGTGCCAGCACCGGGAAGAACACCGGGGAGCTGTTTTTT.